The next 23 T cell receptor beta chains were all read from a single sample in a study of vaccination effects on CD4 cells after COVID-19. Their antigen targets remain unknown. Subsequent to 10 days of culture, CD4+ T cells were isolated. All study participants received two doses of BNT162b2 or mRNA-1273 vaccine. Profiled with immunoSEQ multiplex PCR; TCRdb holds only in-frame clones, not every one. The sample has about 73,000 clones, around 69% seen once. The sequencing here drew on CD4+ T cells from PBMCs cultured without peptide, taken after COVID-19 vaccination. The receptors derive from a human donor who received a COVID-19 vaccine.

This clone was counted a few times. The V call is TRBV9, the J call TRBJ1-3, with D maybe TRBD1 (5 bases). V lost 0 bases and J 0 bases, leaving 10 bases between the germline ends. Germline V lookup: CDR1 SGDLS, CDR2 YYNGEE. This CDR3 comprises 16 residues. In DNA, the CDR3 is TGTGCCAGCAGCGTAGCGGGACTGAGCTCTGGAAACACCATATATTTT. The encoded protein is CASSVAGLSSGNTIYF.

The chain combines TRBV5-6 with TRBJ2-7; D unclear. The CDR3 runs 14 residues. Germline V lookup: CDR1 SGHDT, CDR2 YYEEEE. The V and J ends lost 6 bases and 2 bases respectively, with 15 bases between them. The CDR3 protein is CASTRRAVTYEQYV. CDR3 sequence (DNA): TGTGCCAGCACCCGACGGGCGGTGACCTACGAGCAGTACGTC.

This clone has just a few counts. The chain has TRBV3-1 (or the pseudogene TRBV3-2) and TRBJ2-2; D is perhaps TRBD1 or TRBD2 (6 bases each). In germline, CDR1 is LGHDT, CDR2 YNNKEL (reference sequence). The CDR3 length is 17 residues. The V end lost 1 base, the J end lost 4 bases, and 16 bases lay between the germline ends. The CDR3 reads CASSQGSPGAGTGELFF. CDR3 coding DNA: TGTGCCAGCAGCCAAGGAAGTCCGGGGGCGGGCACCGGGGAGCTGTTTTTT.

The CDR3 loop reads CASSKEGGGAQYF. The DNA for the CDR3 is TGTGCCAGCAGCAAAGAGGGAGGGGGGGCCCAGTACTTC. The chain joins TRBV21-1 to TRBJ2-5; the D segment call TRBD2 is taken from the table without a DNA check. TRBV21-1 corresponds to a pseudogene. This CDR3 is 13 amino acids long.

About this clone itself: The same CDR3 is also encoded by other DNA sequences in this sample. The chain is built from TRBV9 and TRBJ2-3; D is unresolved. Per the germline V gene, CDR1 is SGDLS and CDR2 is YYNGEE. V lost 2 bases to trimming and J lost 1 base, with 5 bases between them. The length of the CDR3 is 13 residues. The CDR3 sequence: CASSVGGTDTQYF. The CDR3 bases are TGTGCCAGCAGCGTCGGCGGCACAGATACGCAGTATTTT.

This chain joins TRBV24-1 and TRBJ2-1; 8 bases line up with TRBD1. CDR1 and CDR2 from the germline V gene are KGHDR and SFDVKD. V lost 3 bases to trimming and J lost 3 bases; unmatched junction nucleotides: 6. The CDR3 totals 16 residues. The CDR3 here is CATSDTTGVDYNEQFF. In DNA form, the CDR3 reads TGTGCCACCAGTGATACGACAGGGGTCGACTACAATGAGCAGTTCTTC.

The chain recombines TRBV4-2 with TRBJ2-5; TRBD2 agrees at 9 bases. Germline lookup yields CDR1 LGHNA and CDR2 YNFKEQ. V lost 0 bases, J lost 5 bases, and 7 bases stayed unmatched. The CDR3 length is 16 residues. The CDR3 DNA sequence: TGTGCCAGCAGCCAAGATGGGAGCGGGGGGTGGGAGACCCAGTACTTC. This translates into CASSQDGSGGWETQYF.

There are a few counts of this clone. The chain has TRBV7-9 and TRBJ2-2; D gene unclear. The V gene lost 3 bases and the J gene lost 1 base, with 9 bases spanning the gap. CDR1 and CDR2 (germline): SEHNR, FQNEAQ (reference sequence). This CDR3 is 15 amino acids long. This CDR3 is CASSLVTVNTGELFF. CDR3 DNA: TGTGCCAGCAGCTTGGTCACGGTGAACACCGGGGAGCTGTTTTTT.

The chain employs TRBV6-5 and TRBJ2-3; TRBD2 aligns across 10 bases. V lost 4 bases, J lost 5 bases, and 9 bases stayed unmatched. The CDR3 spans 16 residues. Germline-derived CDR1 and CDR2 are MNHEY and SVGAGI. The CDR3: CASSFTSGVTQDTQYF. The DNA of the CDR3 is TGTGCCAGCAGTTTTACTAGCGGGGTTACCCAAGATACGCAGTATTTT.

The chain has TRBV28 and TRBJ2-7, with 8 nucleotides matching TRBD2. The CDR3 is 14 residues long. V gave up 7 bases and J gave up 2 bases; unmatched junction bases: 7. Germline V lookup: CDR1 MDHEN, CDR2 SYDVKM. The CDR3 loop reads CASTKAGGPYEQYV. CDR3 nucleotide sequence: TGTGCCAGCACCAAGGCGGGGGGACCCTACGAGCAGTACGTC.

This sequence joins TRBV24-1 and TRBJ2-1; maybe TRBD1 (7 bases). Germline lookup yields CDR1 KGHDR and CDR2 SFDVKD. V was cut by 3 bases and J by 0 bases, with 11 bases left in between. The CDR3 has 16 amino acids. The CDR3 reads CATSDPQGGSYNEQFF. The CDR3 DNA sequence: TGTGCCACCAGTGATCCCCAGGGGGGCTCCTACAATGAGCAGTTCTTC.

V usage is TRBV6-6 and J usage is TRBJ1-6; D unclear. Trimming took off 8 bases at V and 7 bases at J, with 15 bases between the two ends. This CDR3 has 14 residues. Germline V gene data show CDR1 as MNHNY and CDR2 as SVGAGI (reference sequence). This chain's CDR3 is CASYPAGNNSPLHF. For the CDR3, the DNA is TGTGCCAGCTATCCCGCAGGTAACAATTCACCCCTCCACTTT.

V usage is TRBV7-2 and J usage is TRBJ1-3; TRBD1 agrees at 9 bases. The V and J ends lost 5 bases and 3 bases, in that order; junction bases with no gene match: 5. Germline CDR1 and CDR2: SGHTA and FQGNSA. CDR3 length equals 15 residues. As DNA, the CDR3 is TGTGCCAGCAGCCCACAGGGGGCTGTTGGAAACACCATATATTTT. Translated: CASSPQGAVGNTIYF.

The V gene is TRBV19, the J gene TRBJ1-5; D may be TRBD1 (5 bases). Germline lookup yields CDR1 LNHDA and CDR2 SQIVND (reference sequence). Trimming shortened V by 3 bases and J by 0 bases, and 15 bases separated the two germline ends. The CDR3 loop spans 17 amino acids. CDR3 coding DNA: TGTGCCAGTAGTATCGGCAGGAGGGGAGATAGCAATCAGCCCCAGCATTTT. Encoded protein: CASSIGRRGDSNQPQHF.

The chain links TRBV5-1 to TRBJ2-7; TRBD1 matches 10 bases. The CDR3 spans 14 residues. Germline lookup yields CDR1 SGHRS and CDR2 YFSETQ. The V gene end was trimmed by 3 bases and the J gene end by 5 bases; junction bases not matched to a gene: 5. The CDR3 loop reads CASSSSGTGDEQYV. DNA of the CDR3: TGCGCCAGCAGCTCCTCCGGGACAGGGGACGAGCAGTACGTC.

The chain carries TRBV9 and TRBJ1-4; no firm D call. V lost 3 bases and J lost 8, with 17 bases in between. CDR3 size: 15 residues. From germline, CDR1 is SGDLS and CDR2 YYNGEE. The CDR3, as DNA: TGTGCCAGCAGCGGGACCGACGGGGTGTGGGAAAAACTGTTTTTT. This encodes CASSGTDGVWEKLFF. Full variable domain (remainder filled in from reference TRBV9 and TRBJ1-4): DSGVTQTPKHLITATGQRVTLRCSPRSGDLSVYWYQQSLDQGLQFLIQYYNGEERAKGNILERFSAQQFPDLHSELNLSSLELGDSALYFCASSGTDGVWEKLFFGSGTQLSVL.

V is TRBV7-2 and J is TRBJ2-5, with 10 bases aligning to TRBD2. The CDR3 length is 15 residues. V was pared by 5 bases and J by 4 bases, with 7 bases of the junction left unmatched. Germline loops: CDR1 SGHTA, CDR2 FQGNSA. The CDR3 here is CASSASGGALETQYF. CDR3 in DNA: TGTGCCAGCAGCGCCAGCGGGGGGGCCTTAGAGACCCAGTACTTC. Together with reference TRBV7-2 and TRBJ2-5, the CDR3 gives the full variable domain: GAGVSQSPSNKVTEKGKDVELRCDPISGHTALYWYRQSLGQGLEFLIYFQGNSAPDKSGLPSDRFSAERTGGSVSTLTIQRTQQEDSAVYLCASSASGGALETQYFGPGTRLLVL.

The CDR3 nucleotides are TGCGCCAGCAGCTTGTCTCCAGACTCATACGAGCAGTACGTC. It codes for CASSLSPDSYEQYV. The rearrangement links TRBV5-1 to TRBJ2-7; D is ambiguous. Germline CDR1 reads SGHRS; CDR2 reads YFSETQ. V was pared by 1 base and J by 4 bases, with 12 bases between. The CDR3 has 14 amino acids.

The chain links TRBV7-9 to TRBJ2-1, with unresolved D. This CDR3 has 12 amino acids. Between the trimmed V and J ends, which lost 3 bases and 4 bases, there was a span of 4 bases. Germline assignment: CDR1 SEHNR and CDR2 FQNEAQ (reference sequence). CDR3 protein: CASSFRYNEQFF. The DNA for the CDR3 is TGTGCCAGCAGCTTCAGGTACAATGAGCAGTTCTTC.

This chain uses TRBV6-5 with TRBJ2-5; no definite D call. The CDR3 extends over 15 amino acids. The germline CDR1 and CDR2 sequences are MNHEY and SVGAGI. Trimming cost V 0 bases and J 0 bases, with 8 bases left between them. CDR3 nucleotide sequence: TGTGCCAGCAGTTACTCGTGGGGAAACCAAGAGACCCAGTACTTC. It yields the protein CASSYSWGNQETQYF.

The chain uses TRBV28 and TRBJ1-2; D might be TRBD1 (5 bases). This CDR3 is built from 13 residues. Germline V CDR1 and CDR2: MDHEN, SYDVKM. V was cut by 5 bases and J by 2 bases, with 9 bases left in between. The CDR3 sequence: CASSTRVNYGYTF. CDR3 sequence (DNA): TGTGCCAGCAGTACCAGGGTGAACTATGGCTACACCTTC.

V and J are TRBV19 and TRBJ2-6; maybe TRBD1 (8 bases). The V and J ends lost 10 bases and 2 bases respectively, with 18 bases between them. Germline V CDR1 and CDR2: LNHDA, SQIVND (reference sequence). This CDR3 contains 16 residues. CDR3 sequence reads: CATSDRGGAGANVLTF. DNA for the CDR3: TGTGCCACTAGCGACAGGGGAGGGGCTGGGGCCAACGTCCTGACTTTC.

The chain uses TRBV27 and TRBJ1-1; no firm D call. Trimming removed 3 bases at V and 4 bases at J, with 15 bases between. CDR1 is MNHEY, CDR2 SMNVEV, per germline (reference sequence). This CDR3 region has 15 residues. The CDR3 reads CASSFLPRAGTEAFF. The CDR3 region has the DNA TGTGCCAGCAGTTTCCTCCCTCGGGCTGGCACTGAAGCTTTCTTT.